One and the same sample provided the 13 T cell receptor beta chains below, sequenced in a study of T cells in Graves' hyperthyroidism and ophthalmopathy. Amplification targeted TCR beta CDR3 regions from RNA transcripts. Primed by the HTBI set, a first-round RT-PCR was run on the TCR CDR3. Each CDR3 protein gets one entry after TCRdb re-called the multiplex PCR reads with MiXCR. In the table there are around 350,000 distinct CDR3 sequences, around 25% of which are singletons. The source material was blood. These receptors were collected from a man in his fifties or sixties with Graves' hyperthyroidism.

This clonotype was picked up many times. V usage is TRBV28 and J usage is TRBJ2-5; D remains unclear. Germline V gene lookup returns CDR1 MDHEN and CDR2 SYDVKM. This CDR3 has 10 amino acids. Trimming took off 8 bases at V and 5 bases at J, with 6 bases between the two ends. The CDR3 DNA sequence: TGTGCCAGCCGAAGGGAGACCCAGTACTTC. Translated: CASRRETQYF.

The chain has TRBV20-1 and TRBJ1-6; D is undetermined. V was trimmed by 0 bases and J by 10 bases, leaving 16 bases between them. This CDR3 is 15 amino acids long. Germline assignment: CDR1 DFQATT and CDR2 SNEGSKA (reference sequence). CDR3: CSARESKRHHSPLHF. For the CDR3, the DNA is TGCAGTGCTAGAGAGTCGAAGAGGCACCACTCACCCCTCCACTTT.

This clonotype was observed at least ten times. The chain links TRBV18 to TRBJ2-1; D perhaps matches TRBD1 (5 bases). The ends were cut back, 4 bases at V and 0 bases at J, with 10 bases in the middle. Germline V gene lookup returns CDR1 KGHSH and CDR2 LQKENI. The CDR3 contains 15 residues. Written as DNA, the CDR3 is TGTGCCAGCTCACGGGGCGAAAGCTCCTACAATGAGCAGTTCTTC. Translating gives CASSRGESSYNEQFF. The complete variable domain, with remaining parts taken from reference TRBV18 and TRBJ2-1, reads NAGVMQNPRHLVRRRGQEARLRCSPMKGHSHVYWYRQLPEEGLKFMVYLQKENIIDESGMPKERFSAEFPKEGPSILRIQQVVRGDSAAYFCASSRGESSYNEQFFGPGTRLTVL.

This clonotype appeared a single time. J is TRBJ1-1 and V is TRBV28; D possibly corresponds to TRBD1 (6 bases). The CDR3 is made up of 12 amino acids. Per the germline V gene, CDR1 is MDHEN and CDR2 is SYDVKM. Between the trimmed V and J ends, which lost 6 bases and 11 bases, there was a span of 16 bases. The chain's CDR3 is CASRQGGGGAFF. The DNA of the CDR3 is TGTGCCAGCAGGCAGGGAGGGGGTGGGGCTTTCTTT.

The rearrangement joins TRBV20-1 to TRBJ2-7; D remains unclear. This CDR3 contains 14 residues. V lost 0 bases and J lost 6, with 15 bases in between. The germline CDR1 and CDR2 sequences are DFQATT and SNEGSKA (reference sequence). The CDR3 DNA follows: TGCAGTGCTAGAGATGCTAGGTCGGCCTCCGAGCAGTACTTC. As protein: CSARDARSASEQYF.

Only one count was recorded for this clonotype. J is TRBJ1-2 and V is TRBV7-2; 7 positions match TRBD1. Germline V CDR1 and CDR2: SGHTA, FQGNSA. The length of the CDR3 is 16 residues. The trim removed 3 bases at V and 2 bases at J, leaving 9 bases unmatched. DNA for the CDR3: TGTGCCAGCAGCTTCGCGGGACAGCTCTTCAACTATGGCTACACCTTC. Its protein product is CASSFAGQLFNYGYTF.

This clonotype was counted only a few times. The rearrangement links TRBV20-1 to TRBJ2-1; 8 bases match TRBD2. The CDR3 totals 13 residues. Germline CDR1 reads DFQATT; CDR2 reads SNEGSKA (reference sequence). J was trimmed by 10 bases and V by 7 bases; bases with no gene match: 12. The CDR3 is CSVPLGTRKEQFF. For the CDR3, the DNA is TGCAGTGTTCCACTCGGGACTAGGAAAGAGCAGTTCTTC.

The rearrangement links TRBV9 to TRBJ2-3; D is ambiguous. Looked up from germline, CDR1 is SGDLS and CDR2 is YYNGEE. This CDR3 comprises 15 residues. V gave up 4 bases and J gave up 3 bases, with 15 bases separating them. CDR3 coding DNA: TGTGCCAGCAGCCCCCACACCCAAAGAACAGATACGCAGTATTTT. It translates to CASSPHTQRTDTQYF.

J is TRBJ2-2 and V is TRBV5-1; 8 bases fit TRBD1. V shed 0 bases, J shed 5 bases, and the junction held 3 bases outside the gene matches. In germline, CDR1 is SGHRS, CDR2 YFSETQ. The CDR3 contains 15 residues. As DNA, the CDR3 is TGCGCCAGCAGCTTGGTCGGACAGGGTACCGGGGAGCTGTTTTTT. It encodes CASSLVGQGTGELFF. Based on the CDR3 plus reference TRBV5-1 and TRBJ2-2, the full variable domain is KAGVTQTPRYLIKTRGQQVTLSCSPISGHRSVSWYQQTPGQGLQFLFEYFSETQRNKGNFPGRFSGRQFSNSRSEMNVSTLELGDSALYLCASSLVGQGTGELFFGEGSRLTVL.

This clonotype was seen ten or more times. The chain joins TRBV27 to TRBJ1-1; 9 positions agree with TRBD1. CDR3 length equals 14 residues. V shed 8 bases, J shed 0 bases, and the junction held 4 bases outside the gene matches. The germline CDR1 and CDR2 sequences are MNHEY and SMNVEV (reference sequence). CDR3 protein: CASSYRGLNTEAFF. DNA of the CDR3: TGTGCCAGCTCCTACAGGGGGCTGAACACTGAAGCTTTCTTT.

This clonotype was counted at least ten times. The chain is built from TRBV3-1 and TRBJ2-4; 7 bases are shared with TRBD1. The CDR3 totals 16 residues. Germline lookup yields CDR1 LGHDT and CDR2 YNNKEL (reference sequence). Trimming removed 1 base from V and 10 bases from J; junction bases left unmatched: 13. The CDR3 sequence: CASSQAPNDRAGIQYF. DNA for the CDR3: TGTGCCAGCAGCCAAGCCCCCAATGACAGGGCCGGTATTCAGTACTTC.

This clonotype has only a few counts. The chain is built from TRBV20-1 and TRBJ1-6; 8 bases fit TRBD1. The CDR3 has 14 residues. After removal of 4 bases from V and 7 bases from J, the junction contained 6 bases not matched to a gene. Germline-derived CDR1 and CDR2 are DFQATT and SNEGSKA (reference sequence). CDR3 nucleotide sequence: TGCAGTGCTACCTTTGACAGGGGAAATTCACCCCTCCACTTT. It is translated as CSATFDRGNSPLHF.

The chain joins TRBV20-1 to TRBJ2-5, with D possibly called TRBD1 or TRBD2 (5 bases each). V dropped 7 bases and J dropped 8 bases, with 17 bases sitting between them. Germline V gene lookup returns CDR1 DFQATT and CDR2 SNEGSKA (reference sequence). CDR3 size: 12 residues. The DNA of the CDR3 is TGCAGTGTGGGGGACGGGTGGGGAACCCAGTACTTC. This gives the protein CSVGDGWGTQYF.